This paragraph reports one T cell receptor beta chain. Repertoires were generated with immunoSEQ multiplex PCR, while TCRdb's copy carries only in-frame clones and drops some. The sample has some 220,000 clones, around 84% seen once; the top ten hold 5.1%. The germline CDR1 and CDR2 sequences are SGHRS and YFSETQ. The CDR3 spans 14 residues. V was shortened by 0 bases and J by 11 bases, with 16 bases between the two germline ends. This specimen comes from a study of blood T cell repertoires in COVID-19. Background on the study: T cells, B-cell-depleted T cells, or PBMCs supplied cDNA or gDNA.

Source material: peripheral blood. This sequence was found in a woman aged 55-69 years who had recovered from COVID-19. V is TRBV5-1 and J is TRBJ2-3; possibly TRBD1 for D (6 bases). The CDR3 is CASSLVGQGTKQYF. Written as DNA, the CDR3 is TGCGCCAGCAGCTTGGTGGGGCAGGGGACGAAGCAGTATTTT. Full variable domain (remainder filled in from reference TRBV5-1 and TRBJ2-3): KAGVTQTPRYLIKTRGQQVTLSCSPISGHRSVSWYQQTPGQGLQFLFEYFSETQRNKGNFPGRFSGRQFSNSRSEMNVSTLELGDSALYLCASSLVGQGTKQYFGPGTRLTVL.